The 5 T cell receptor beta chains below all came from one sample that was sequenced in a study of CXCR3-negative and CXCR3-positive naive CD8 T cells. Notes on the study in general: In CXCR3-positive naive cells, the TRB CDR3s were more hydrophobic than in CXCR3-negative naive cells.

5' RACE that incorporated UMI labels was used to prepare the TRB cDNA libraries. TCRdb re-called the 5' RACE reads; one entry per CDR3 protein, DNA not given. The sample holds 140,000 to 150,000 distinct CDR3 sequences. No cognate antigen is known for these TCRs. The sample taken for sequencing was naive CXCR3+ CD8+ T cells from blood. The subset here: CD45RO-CCR7+CD27+CD95- naive CD8+ T cells expressing CXCR3 (TNR3+). The source of these receptors is a human donor in good health. Some clones in this sample may be carry-over from other donors' samples.

The chain carries TRBV12-3 or TRBV12-4 and TRBJ2-1; TCRdb's D call of TRBD1 is untestable without DNA. This CDR3 contains 11 residues. The CDR3 loop is CASSIGTEGFF.

V is TRBV19 and J is TRBJ1-1. The CDR3 runs 13 residues. Germline CDR1 LNHDA, CDR2 SQIVND (reference sequence). This CDR3 reads CASSMDLETEAFF.

V gene TRBV6-5 combines with J gene TRBJ2-5; with no DNA, the TCRdb D assignment of TRBD1 cannot be verified. There are 15 residues in the CDR3. Germline V lookup: CDR1 MNHEY, CDR2 SVGAGI. CDR3 sequence: CASSYGQGEQETQYF.

V and J are TRBV6-5 and TRBJ2-7; TCRdb's assignment of TRBD1 cannot be checked, as there is no DNA. The CDR3 sequence is 14 residues long. CDR1 MNHEY and CDR2 SVGAGI come from the germline V gene. The CDR3 sequence: CASSYSEGVGEQYF.

The V and J genes are TRBV7-2 and TRBJ2-1; TCRdb's D call, TRBD2, is unchecked because there is no DNA. The germline CDR1 and CDR2 sequences are SGHTA and FQGNSA. This CDR3 is built from 16 residues. Here the CDR3 reads CASSLVGSGGGSEQFF.